The 14 T cell receptor beta chains below all came from one sample that was sequenced in a study of control samples from healthy donors and cancer patients. The protocol was immunoSEQ multiplex PCR, while the TCRdb copy is restricted to in-frame clones and leaves out a portion. This table holds approximately 160,000 clones, around 90% found once. The specimen was blood. The receptor source for this set is a woman in her thirties or forties in good health.

The rearrangement joins TRBV4-1 to TRBJ1-4; D is uncertain. Trimming shortened V by 0 bases and J by 3 bases, and 8 bases separated the two germline ends. The CDR3 spans 15 residues. CDR1 and CDR2 from the germline V gene are MGHRA and YSYEKL. The CDR3: CASSQEGAANEKLFF. CDR3 DNA: TGCGCCAGCAGCCAAGAAGGAGCGGCTAATGAAAAACTGTTTTTT.

The chain employs TRBV2 and TRBJ1-1, with TRBD1 identical over 7 bases. Germline assignment: CDR1 SNHLY and CDR2 FYNNEI. The CDR3 is made up of 14 amino acids. Trimming removed 5 bases from V and 4 bases from J; junction bases left unmatched: 7. CDR3 region: CASSKQGSSTEAFF. For the CDR3, the DNA is TGTGCCAGCAGTAAACAGGGGTCCAGCACTGAAGCTTTCTTT.

The genes are TRBV19 and TRBJ2-1; D not resolved. This CDR3 is 15 amino acids long. Germline CDR1 LNHDA, CDR2 SQIVND (reference sequence). Trimming shortened V by 4 bases and J by 2 bases, and 12 bases separated the two germline ends. CDR3 loop: CASSTALSTYNEQFF. In nucleotides, the CDR3 is TGTGCCAGTAGTACCGCACTTAGTACCTACAATGAGCAGTTCTTC.

This chain uses TRBV19 with TRBJ1-2; D remains ambiguous. Per germline, CDR1 LNHDA and CDR2 SQIVND (reference sequence). The CDR3 extends over 11 amino acids. The V and J ends lost 3 bases and 3 bases respectively, with 2 bases between them. In DNA form, the CDR3 reads TGTGCCAGTAGTATCGACTATGGCTACACCTTC. It specifies CASSIDYGYTF.

The rearrangement uses TRBV7-9 and TRBJ2-7; 9 bases match TRBD1. The V and J ends lost 5 bases and 2 bases, in that order; junction bases with no gene match: 7. The germline V gene encodes CDR1 SEHNR and CDR2 FQNEAQ (reference sequence). This CDR3 spans 15 amino acids. The CDR3 nucleotides read TGTGCCAGCAGCCCGGCCGGGACAGGGCCCTACGAGCAGTACTTC. Its protein product is CASSPAGTGPYEQYF.

CDR3 region: CASSARDLPYEQYF. Written as DNA, the CDR3 is TGCGCCAGCAGCGCCCGGGACTTACCCTACGAGCAGTACTTC. This rearrangement joins TRBV5-1 to TRBJ2-7; D is perhaps TRBD2 (6 bases). Germline lookup yields CDR1 SGHRS and CDR2 YFSETQ. V lost 4 bases to trimming and J lost 2 bases, with 13 bases between them. The CDR3 length is 14 residues.

The chain couples TRBV3-1 (or the pseudogene TRBV3-2) to TRBJ2-1; no firm D call. Germline CDR1 LGHDT, CDR2 YNNKEL (reference sequence). V was cut by 3 bases and J by 9 bases, with 9 bases left in between. The CDR3 runs 12 residues. For the CDR3, the DNA is TGTGCCAGCAGCCAGCTCAACGGTGAGCAGTTCTTC. It yields the protein CASSQLNGEQFF.

DNA of the CDR3: TGTGCCAGCAGCCAACGAGGTGGGGGGTCCTACAATGAGCAGTTCTTC. Amino acids: CASSQRGGGSYNEQFF. This chain uses TRBV3-1 (or the pseudogene TRBV3-2) with TRBJ2-1; maybe TRBD2 (6 bases). Trimming took off 2 bases at V and 1 base at J, with 12 bases between the two ends. Germline V gene data show CDR1 as LGHDT and CDR2 as YNNKEL (reference sequence). This CDR3 spans 16 amino acids.

This chain uses TRBV2 with TRBJ2-1; 8 positions match TRBD1. CDR3 length: 15 amino acids. CDR1 SNHLY and CDR2 FYNNEI come from the germline V gene. V shed 6 bases and J 16 bases; nucleotides not matched to a gene: 20. The CDR3 coding sequence is TGTGCCAGCAGGAGAGACAGGGGCGGTGAAATGGTGGTATTCTTC. The encoded protein is CASRRDRGGEMVVFF.

V is TRBV6-5 and J is TRBJ1-1; 9 nucleotides match TRBD1. Trimming at V came to 7 bases and at J to 3 bases, leaving 3 bases not matched to a gene. This CDR3 has 13 residues. CDR1 and CDR2 from the germline V gene are MNHEY and SVGAGI. The CDR3 region has the DNA TGTGCCAGCACCCGACAGGGGGACACTGAAGCTTTCTTT. Translated, it gives CASTRQGDTEAFF.

The table lists this clone with a few counts. V gene TRBV4-1 combines with J gene TRBJ1-1; D may be TRBD1 (5 bases). This CDR3 has 18 amino acids. V lost 4 bases, J lost 0 bases, and 21 bases lay in between. Germline CDR1 is MGHRA and CDR2 is YSYEKL. CDR3 region: CASSLNFLREGMNTEAFF. The CDR3 DNA sequence: TGCGCCAGCAGCCTCAACTTCCTCAGGGAAGGGATGAACACTGAAGCTTTCTTT.

This sequence joins TRBV10-3 and TRBJ2-7; D remains ambiguous. The germline V and J ends were trimmed by 2 bases and 3 bases, with 5 bases remaining between them. CDR3 length: 12 residues. Per the germline V gene, CDR1 is ENHRY and CDR2 is SYGVKD. The CDR3 nucleotides read TGTGCCATCAGTGAGATGAGCTACGAGCAGTACTTC. Translation: CAISEMSYEQYF.

Regarding this clone: Germline and junction disagree at one end, which may indicate a read error. Here the CDR3 reads CATSVGGANGELFF. The CDR3 DNA is TGTGCCACCAGCGTCGGGGGGGCCAACGGGGAGCTGTTTTTT. This chain joins TRBV9 and TRBJ2-2, with 8 bases identical to TRBD2. The germline CDR1 and CDR2 sequences are SGDLS and YYNGEE. The CDR3 loop spans 14 amino acids.

The chain uses TRBV5-4 and TRBJ1-6; the D is unclear. The CDR3 totals 13 residues. CDR1 is SGHNT, CDR2 YYREEE, per germline (reference sequence). The germline V and J ends were trimmed by 4 bases and 9 bases, with 11 bases remaining between them. The CDR3: CASSAAGGSPLHF. CDR3 DNA: TGTGCCAGCAGCGCGGCGGGTGGTTCACCCCTCCACTTT.